The 27 T cell receptor beta chains below come from one sample, sequenced in a study of human T cells and chemical hapten exposure. MiXCR, run by TCRdb on the RACE reads, gives a single entry per CDR3 protein. Of 200,000 to 300,000 distinct CDR3 sequences in the sample, about 8.1% were seen once. Time point given: pre-sensitization, week 0. Treatment of the sample: therapeutic diphenylcyclopropenone sensitization with weekly scalp DPC. The sample here was whole blood, taken in connection with sensitization to the hapten diphenylcyclopropenone (DPC). All receptors derive from a woman between 35 and 50 years old with alopecia areata. Some clones in this sample may be carry-over from other donors' samples.

This chain uses TRBV4-1 with TRBJ2-4, with D possibly TRBD1 on 5 matching bases. The ends were cut back, 1 base at V and 5 bases at J, with 6 bases in the middle. This CDR3 is 13 amino acids long. Germline V gene sequence: CDR1 MGHRA, CDR2 YSYEKL. The CDR3: CASSQVRENIQYF. In DNA form, the CDR3 reads TGCGCCAGCAGCCAAGTCAGGGAAAACATTCAGTACTTC.

The chain uses TRBV9 and TRBJ2-7; the match to TRBD2 covers 13 bases. Germline loops: CDR1 SGDLS, CDR2 YYNGEE. Trimming removed 4 bases from V and 4 bases from J; junction bases left unmatched: 8. This CDR3 has 16 amino acids. Here the CDR3 DNA reads TGTGCCAGCAGCCCCAGGATGACTAGCGGGGGGTACGAGCAGTACTTC. Encoded protein: CASSPRMTSGGYEQYF. Variable domain in full (rest from reference TRBV9 and TRBJ2-7): DSGVTQTPKHLITATGQRVTLRCSPRSGDLSVYWYQQSLDQGLQFLIQYYNGEERAKGNILERFSAQQFPDLHSELNLSSLELGDSALYFCASSPRMTSGGYEQYFGPGTRLTVT.

J is TRBJ2-2 and V is TRBV30; D unresolved. V was trimmed by 2 bases and J by 6 bases, leaving 7 bases between them. The CDR3 consists of 12 residues. The germline CDR1 and CDR2 sequences are GTSNPN and SVGIG (reference sequence). The CDR3 is CAWSTHPGELFF. The DNA for the CDR3 is TGTGCCTGGAGTACTCATCCCGGGGAGCTGTTTTTT.

This clonotype was picked up a small number of times. The V gene is TRBV7-9, the J gene TRBJ2-3; either TRBD1 or TRBD2 may supply D (5 bases each). The germline V gene has CDR1 SEHNR and CDR2 FQNEAQ (reference sequence). Trimming took off 8 bases at V and 2 bases at J, with 11 bases between the two ends. The CDR3 contains 13 residues. This chain's CDR3 is CASLGPNTDTQYF. CDR3 DNA sequence: TGTGCCAGCCTGGGACCAAACACAGATACGCAGTATTTT.

This clonotype was seen a few times. This chain connects TRBV12-3 or TRBV12-4 to TRBJ2-5, with 11 bases that match TRBD2. V lost 3 bases, J lost 13 bases, and 4 bases stayed unmatched. The CDR3 is made up of 12 amino acids. The CDR3 loop reads CASSFPSGGRYF. The CDR3 DNA reads as TGTGCCAGCAGTTTCCCTAGCGGGGGGCGGTACTTC.

The genes are TRBV25-1 and TRBJ2-3; D tentatively fits TRBD1 or TRBD2 (6 bases each). V lost 8 bases to trimming and J lost 2 bases, with 17 bases between them. The length of the CDR3 is 15 residues. Germline V gene sequence: CDR1 MGHDK, CDR2 SYGVNS. The CDR3: CASSHPGGPTDTQYF. The CDR3 DNA sequence: TGTGCCAGCTCACACCCCGGGGGCCCCACAGATACGCAGTATTTT.

J is TRBJ1-4 and V is TRBV20-1, with a tentative D call TRBD1 (6 bases). CDR1 and CDR2 from the germline V gene are DFQATT and SNEGSKA (reference sequence). Trimming cost V 6 bases and J 2 bases, with 10 bases left between them. This CDR3 region has 13 residues. The CDR3 DNA reads as TGCAGTGCCAACAGGGTGACTAATGAAAAACTGTTTTTT. It translates to CSANRVTNEKLFF.

The rearrangement joins TRBV28 to TRBJ2-7; D ambiguous. Germline V CDR1 and CDR2: MDHEN, SYDVKM. Trimming took 4 bases from V and 7 from J, leaving 11 bases between them. The CDR3 runs to 12 residues. The CDR3 DNA sequence: TGTGCCAGCAGTTGGAAGGTTGGGGAGCAGTACTTC. Translation: CASSWKVGEQYF. Supplemented by reference TRBV28 and TRBJ2-7, the full variable domain reads DVKVTQSSRYLVKRTGEKVFLECVQDMDHENMFWYRQDPGLGLRLIYFSYDVKMKEKGDIPEGYSVSREKKERFSLILESASTNQTSMYLCASSWKVGEQYFGPGTRLTVT.

This clonotype was detected only a few times. The V and J genes are TRBV9 and TRBJ2-7; D perhaps matches TRBD1 (6 bases). The CDR3 is 14 amino acids. Trimming shortened V by 0 bases and J by 2 bases, and 9 bases separated the two germline ends. The germline gives CDR1 SGDLS, CDR2 YYNGEE. The CDR3, as DNA: TGTGCCAGCAGCGTAGACAGGGCTACCTACGAGCAGTACTTC. As protein: CASSVDRATYEQYF.

This clonotype was observed at least ten times. The chain links TRBV28 to TRBJ2-7; TRBD1 might be the D (5 bases). The CDR3 extends over 14 amino acids. V shed 3 bases and J shed 4 bases, with 13 bases lying between them. Germline CDR1 and CDR2: MDHEN and SYDVKM. CDR3 sequence: CASSFAGSRYEQYF. Here the CDR3 DNA reads TGTGCCAGCAGTTTCGCAGGGTCGAGGTACGAGCAGTACTTC.

The chain carries TRBV5-1 and TRBJ2-5, with a tentative D call TRBD2 (6 bases). V was trimmed by 0 bases and J by 2 bases, leaving 14 bases between them. The CDR3 consists of 16 residues. The germline gives CDR1 SGHRS, CDR2 YFSETQ. The CDR3 DNA reads TGCGCCAGCAGCTTGGCTCCCGTGGGGGGTCAAGAGACCCAGTACTTC. Translation gives CASSLAPVGGQETQYF.

This clonotype turned up a few times. The chain recombines TRBV28 with TRBJ1-6, with D tentatively TRBD1 (6 bases). Germline V gives CDR1 MDHEN, CDR2 SYDVKM. V was clipped by 6 bases and J by 7 bases, with 16 bases between them. The CDR3 contains 15 residues. DNA of the CDR3: TGTGCCAGCAGCCGAAATTGGGGGCAGAATTCACCCCTCCACTTT. This translates into CASSRNWGQNSPLHF. Full variable domain (rest looked up from reference TRBV28 and TRBJ1-6): DVKVTQSSRYLVKRTGEKVFLECVQDMDHENMFWYRQDPGLGLRLIYFSYDVKMKEKGDIPEGYSVSREKKERFSLILESASTNQTSMYLCASSRNWGQNSPLHFGNGTRLTVT.

This chain links TRBV10-3 with TRBJ2-2, with TRBD2 identical over 10 bases. The CDR3 is 18 amino acids. The germline CDR1 and CDR2 sequences are ENHRY and SYGVKD. Unmatched junction bases numbered 13, after V lost 9 bases and J lost 0 bases. The DNA of the CDR3 is TGTGCCATACCCAGCGGGAGGGCCGCTACGGCGAACACCGGGGAGCTGTTTTTT. It encodes CAIPSGRAATANTGELFF.

This chain connects TRBV12-3 or TRBV12-4 to TRBJ2-1; D is tentatively TRBD1 or TRBD2 (6 bases each). The CDR3 has 11 amino acids. The V and J ends lost 6 bases and 9 bases respectively, with 9 bases between them. This CDR3 is CASRQGGEQFF. The CDR3 nucleotides read TGTGCCAGCAGACAGGGAGGTGAGCAGTTCTTC.

The chain combines TRBV6-2 or TRBV6-3 with TRBJ2-7, with D perhaps TRBD1 or TRBD2 (5 bases each). This CDR3 contains 18 residues. Trimming removed 4 bases at V and 0 bases at J, with 22 bases between. Germline CDR1 reads MNHEY; CDR2 reads SVGEGT. The CDR3 DNA sequence: TGTGCCAGCAGTTTGAAGAAAACCGGGACCACGGTCTCCTACGAGCAGTACTTC. The encoded protein is CASSLKKTGTTVSYEQYF.

This clonotype was counted a few times. The rearrangement joins TRBV12-3 or TRBV12-4 to TRBJ1-6, with D perhaps TRBD1 (6 bases). The CDR3 spans 15 residues. The V gene lost 6 bases and the J gene lost 7 bases, with 16 bases spanning the gap. The DNA for the CDR3 is TGTGCCAGCAGACTGGACAGCTTGGTAAATTCACCCCTCCACTTT. Translated, it gives CASRLDSLVNSPLHF.

The V call is TRBV24-1, the J call TRBJ1-2; 8 bases fit TRBD1. The CDR3 is 13 amino acids. J was trimmed by 8 bases and V by 5 bases; bases with no gene match: 6. Germline V gives CDR1 KGHDR, CDR2 SFDVKD. CDR3 protein: CATSGQGISGYTF. The DNA for the CDR3 is TGTGCCACCAGTGGACAGGGGATAAGCGGCTACACCTTC.

This clonotype was seen a few times. This chain links TRBV4-3 with TRBJ2-3; D is unclear. The germline gives CDR1 LGHNA, CDR2 YSLEER. Deletions cut 4 bases from V and 2 bases from J, with 13 bases between. The CDR3 is 15 amino acids. The CDR3 here is CASSRQFQNTDTQYF. In DNA form, the CDR3 reads TGCGCCAGCAGCCGACAATTCCAAAACACAGATACGCAGTATTTT.

In its sample, this clonotype was seen a few times. This rearrangement joins TRBV7-9 to TRBJ1-1, with 7 bases lining up with TRBD1. Germline CDR1 is SEHNR and CDR2 is FQNEAQ (reference sequence). Losses at the gene ends were 5 bases for V and 6 bases for J; bases not matched to a gene: 6. The CDR3 is made up of 13 amino acids. This CDR3 reads CASSLDRVSEAFF. CDR3 DNA sequence: TGTGCCAGCAGCCTAGACAGGGTATCTGAAGCTTTCTTT. Full variable domain (rest looked up from reference TRBV7-9 and TRBJ1-1): DTGVSQNPRHKITKRGQNVTFRCDPISEHNRLYWYRQTLGQGPEFLTYFQNEAQLEKSRLLSDRFSAERPKGSFSTLEIQRTEQGDSAMYLCASSLDRVSEAFFGQGTRLTVV.

This clonotype has ten or more counts. The V call is TRBV6-6, the J call TRBJ1-2; 7 bases agree with TRBD1. The germline V gene encodes CDR1 MNHNY and CDR2 SVGAGI (reference sequence). The CDR3 spans 14 residues. Trimming removed 4 bases from V and 4 bases from J; junction bases left unmatched: 6. The DNA for the CDR3 is TGTGCCAGCAGTTCCGTGGACAGGAGCTATGGCTACACCTTC. It yields the protein CASSSVDRSYGYTF.

This chain connects TRBV7-8 to TRBJ2-1; TRBD1 might be the D (6 bases). V was shortened by 5 bases and J by 2 bases, with 13 bases between the two germline ends. The CDR3 extends over 15 amino acids. The germline V gene has CDR1 SGHVS and CDR2 FQNEAQ. The CDR3 spells CASSTDRIPYNEQFF. Written as DNA, the CDR3 is TGTGCCAGCAGCACCGACAGGATTCCCTACAATGAGCAGTTCTTC.

The J gene is TRBJ1-5, the V gene TRBV2; 7 bases are shared with TRBD1. The CDR3 spans 14 residues. V lost 6 bases, J lost 5 bases, and 7 bases stayed unmatched. CDR1 SNHLY and CDR2 FYNNEI come from the germline V gene. Written as DNA, the CDR3 is TGTGCCAGCAGGGTACAGGGGTGGGATCAGCCCCAGCATTTT. Its protein is CASRVQGWDQPQHF.

V and J are TRBV6-2 or TRBV6-3 and TRBJ2-1; no clear D. CDR1 MNHEY and CDR2 SVGEGT come from the germline V gene. The CDR3 is 14 amino acids. The V gene lost 2 bases and the J gene lost 6 bases, with 11 bases spanning the gap. CDR3 nucleotides: TGTGCCAGCAGTTACGCCACCCTAAGCAATGAGCAGTTCTTC. Translation gives CASSYATLSNEQFF.

J is TRBJ2-5 and V is TRBV5-4; D possibly corresponds to TRBD1 (6 bases). V lost 4 bases and J 5 bases, leaving 15 bases between the germline ends. CDR1 SGHNT and CDR2 YYREEE come from the germline V gene (reference sequence). The length of the CDR3 is 14 residues. CDR3 loop: CASSHGQLGETQYF. The CDR3, as DNA: TGTGCCAGCAGCCATGGACAGTTAGGGGAGACCCAGTACTTC. The full variable domain, in which reference TRBV5-4 and TRBJ2-5 provide the parts outside the CDR3, is ETGVTQSPTHLIKTRGQQVTLRCSSQSGHNTVSWYQQALGQGPQFIFQYYREEENGRGNFPPRFSGLQFPNYSSELNVNALELDDSALYLCASSHGQLGETQYFGPGTRLLVL.

V and J are TRBV5-1 and TRBJ1-1; 9 bases are shared with TRBD1. The CDR3 runs 18 residues. Losses at the gene ends were 0 bases for V and 10 bases for J; bases not matched to a gene: 19. From germline, CDR1 is SGHRS and CDR2 YFSETQ. CDR3 nucleotides: TGCGCCAGCAGCTTGGCCTTTGGGGCCCTCCTAACAGGGGGCACAGCTTTCTTT. It encodes CASSLAFGALLTGGTAFF.

This clonotype was counted between two and nine times. The chain is built from TRBV6-1 and TRBJ2-5; TRBD1 might be the D (6 bases). V gave up 6 bases and J gave up 7 bases, with 18 bases separating them. The CDR3 has 14 residues. Germline V gene lookup returns CDR1 MNHNS and CDR2 SASEGT. This CDR3 is CASRTPGRQVTQYF. As DNA, the CDR3 is TGTGCCAGCAGGACCCCGGGCCGACAGGTGACCCAGTACTTC.

The chain combines TRBV7-2 with TRBJ2-1, with TRBD1 identical over 8 bases. This CDR3 is 14 amino acids long. V shed 3 bases, J shed 8 bases, and the junction held 6 bases outside the gene matches. The germline CDR1 and CDR2 sequences are SGHTA and FQGNSA. In nucleotides, the CDR3 is TGTGCCAGCAGCTTGATTCAGGGGGCCCATGAGCAGTTCTTC. It yields the protein CASSLIQGAHEQFF. Full variable domain (missing parts from reference TRBV7-2 and TRBJ2-1): GAGVSQSPSNKVTEKGKDVELRCDPISGHTALYWYRQSLGQGLEFLIYFQGNSAPDKSGLPSDRFSAERTGGSVSTLTIQRTQQEDSAVYLCASSLIQGAHEQFFGPGTRLTVL.